Below, 3 T cell receptor beta chains from the same sample are listed, as sequenced in a study of CD8 T cells in ankylosing spondylitis. Using its own MiXCR run on the 5' RACE reads, TCRdb lists one record per CDR3 protein. The data contain roughly 260,000 distinct CDR3 sequences, over 15% of them singletons. The sequenced material came from blood, either unsorted or a sorted T cell fraction (not recorded which). The receptor source for this set is a male donor with ankylosing spondylitis or in good health (not recorded which).

Many counts were recorded for this clonotype. CDR3 region: CASRTGVETQYF. The CDR3 region has the DNA TGCGCCAGCAGGACAGGGGTGGAGACCCAGTACTTC. The chain recombines TRBV5-1 with TRBJ2-5; 8 nucleotides line up with TRBD1. CDR1 is SGHRS and CDR2 is YFSETQ in the germline V gene. The V gene end was trimmed by 5 bases and the J gene end by 5 bases; junction bases not matched to a gene: 2. This CDR3 is 12 amino acids long.

This clonotype was counted many times. V and J are TRBV28 and TRBJ2-3; D possibly corresponds to TRBD2 (5 bases). Germline V lookup: CDR1 MDHEN, CDR2 SYDVKM. V lost 9 bases to trimming and J lost 4 bases, with 11 bases between them. The CDR3 is 12 amino acids. Here the CDR3 reads CASGLTPDTQYF. The DNA of the CDR3 is TGTGCCAGTGGACTGACCCCAGATACGCAGTATTTT. The full variable domain, completed using reference TRBV28 and TRBJ2-3, is DVKVTQSSRYLVKRTGEKVFLECVQDMDHENMFWYRQDPGLGLRLIYFSYDVKMKEKGDIPEGYSVSREKKERFSLILESASTNQTSMYLCASGLTPDTQYFGPGTRLTVL.

This clonotype showed up just a few times. The chain recombines TRBV18 with TRBJ1-1; D is unclear. The CDR3 is 14 residues long. CDR1 and CDR2 from the germline V gene are KGHSH and LQKENI. V gave up 2 bases and J gave up 4 bases, with 11 bases separating them. CDR3 bases: TGTGCCAGCTCACCATGGGAAGGCTCCACTGAAGCTTTCTTT. As protein: CASSPWEGSTEAFF. Full variable domain (remainder filled in from reference TRBV18 and TRBJ1-1): NAGVMQNPRHLVRRRGQEARLRCSPMKGHSHVYWYRQLPEEGLKFMVYLQKENIIDESGMPKERFSAEFPKEGPSILRIQQVVRGDSAAYFCASSPWEGSTEAFFGQGTRLTVV.